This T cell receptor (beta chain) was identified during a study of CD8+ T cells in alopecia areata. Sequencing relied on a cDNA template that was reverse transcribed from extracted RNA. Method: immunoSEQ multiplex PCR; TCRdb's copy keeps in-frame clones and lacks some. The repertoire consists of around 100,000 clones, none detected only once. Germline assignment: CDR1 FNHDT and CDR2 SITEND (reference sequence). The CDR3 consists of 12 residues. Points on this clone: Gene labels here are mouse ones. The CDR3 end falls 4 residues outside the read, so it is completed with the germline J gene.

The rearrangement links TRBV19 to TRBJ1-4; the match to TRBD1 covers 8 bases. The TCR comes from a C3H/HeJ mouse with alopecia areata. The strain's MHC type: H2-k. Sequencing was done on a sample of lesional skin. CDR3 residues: CASTGGAERLFF. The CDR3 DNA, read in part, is TGTGCCAGCACAGGGGGCGCCGAA.